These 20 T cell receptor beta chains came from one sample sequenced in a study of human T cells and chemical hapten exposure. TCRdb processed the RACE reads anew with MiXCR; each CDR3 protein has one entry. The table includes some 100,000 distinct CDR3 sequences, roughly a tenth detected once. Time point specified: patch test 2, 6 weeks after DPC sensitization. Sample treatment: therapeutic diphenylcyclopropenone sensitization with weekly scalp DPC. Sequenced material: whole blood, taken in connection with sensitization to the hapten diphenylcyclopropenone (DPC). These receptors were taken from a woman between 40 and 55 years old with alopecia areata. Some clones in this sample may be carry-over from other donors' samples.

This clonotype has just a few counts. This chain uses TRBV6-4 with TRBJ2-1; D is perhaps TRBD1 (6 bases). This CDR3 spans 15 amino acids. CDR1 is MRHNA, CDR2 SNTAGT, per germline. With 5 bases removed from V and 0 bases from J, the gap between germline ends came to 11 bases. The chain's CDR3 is CASSPGTLSYNEQFF. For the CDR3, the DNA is TGTGCCAGCAGTCCCGGGACACTCTCCTACAATGAGCAGTTCTTC.

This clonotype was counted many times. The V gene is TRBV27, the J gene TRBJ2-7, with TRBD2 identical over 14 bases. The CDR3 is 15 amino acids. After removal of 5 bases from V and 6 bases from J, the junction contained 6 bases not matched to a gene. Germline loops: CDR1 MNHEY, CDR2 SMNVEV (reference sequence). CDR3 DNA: TGTGCCAGCAGTCCGGGACTAGCGGGAGCCACCGAGCAGTACTTC. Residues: CASSPGLAGATEQYF.

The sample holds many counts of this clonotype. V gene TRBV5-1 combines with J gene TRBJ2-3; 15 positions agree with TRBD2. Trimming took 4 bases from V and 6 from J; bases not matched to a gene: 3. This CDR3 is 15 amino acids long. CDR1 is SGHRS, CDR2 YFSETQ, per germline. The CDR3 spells CASSRTSGRADTQYF. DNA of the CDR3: TGCGCCAGCAGCAGGACTAGCGGGAGGGCGGATACGCAGTATTTT.

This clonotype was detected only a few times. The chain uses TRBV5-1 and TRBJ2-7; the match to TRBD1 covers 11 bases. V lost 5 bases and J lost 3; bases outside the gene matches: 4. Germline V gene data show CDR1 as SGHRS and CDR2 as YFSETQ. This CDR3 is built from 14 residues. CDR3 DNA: TGCGCCAGCAGGAGGGACAGGGGGTTCTACGAGCAGTACTTC. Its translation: CASRRDRGFYEQYF.

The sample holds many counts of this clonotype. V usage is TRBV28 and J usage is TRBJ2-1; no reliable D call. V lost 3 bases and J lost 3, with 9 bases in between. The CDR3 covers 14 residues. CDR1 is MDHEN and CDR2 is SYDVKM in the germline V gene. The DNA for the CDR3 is TGTGCCAGCAGTTTCATAGTAGACTACAATGAGCAGTTCTTC. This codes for CASSFIVDYNEQFF.

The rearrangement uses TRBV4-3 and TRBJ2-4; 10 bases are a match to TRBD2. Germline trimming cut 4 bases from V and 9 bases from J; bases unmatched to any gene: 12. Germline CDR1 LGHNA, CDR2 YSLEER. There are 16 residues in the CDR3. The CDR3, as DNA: TGCGCCAGCAGCCTTTCGACCGCTAGCGGGAGTGTCATTCAGTACTTC. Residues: CASSLSTASGSVIQYF.

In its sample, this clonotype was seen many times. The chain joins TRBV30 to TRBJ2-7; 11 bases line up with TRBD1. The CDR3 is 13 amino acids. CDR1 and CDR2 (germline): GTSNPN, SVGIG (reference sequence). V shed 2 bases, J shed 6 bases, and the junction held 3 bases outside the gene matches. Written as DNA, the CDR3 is TGTGCCTGGAGTTCCGGGACAGGGGGCGAGCAGTACTTC. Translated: CAWSSGTGGEQYF.

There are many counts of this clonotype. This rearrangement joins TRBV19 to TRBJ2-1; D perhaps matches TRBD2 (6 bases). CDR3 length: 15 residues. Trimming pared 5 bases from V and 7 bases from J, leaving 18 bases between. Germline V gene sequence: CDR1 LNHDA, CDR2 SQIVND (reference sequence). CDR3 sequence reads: CASSPRRAGRNEQFF. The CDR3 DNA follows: TGTGCCAGTAGTCCGCGGAGGGCCGGTAGAAATGAGCAGTTCTTC.

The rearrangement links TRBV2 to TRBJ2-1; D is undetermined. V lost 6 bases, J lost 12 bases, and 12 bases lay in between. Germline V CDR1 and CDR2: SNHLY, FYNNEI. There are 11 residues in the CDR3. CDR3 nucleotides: TGTGCCAGCAGCGAGTGGCTAGGGCAGTTCTTC. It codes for CASSEWLGQFF.

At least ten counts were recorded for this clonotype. The CDR3 DNA reads TGTGCCAGCTCCCCCTTGACGGGAGAGCAGTACTTC. It translates to CASSPLTGEQYF. The rearrangement uses TRBV28 and TRBJ2-7; TRBD2 might be the D (5 bases). The CDR3 extends over 12 amino acids. In germline, CDR1 is MDHEN, CDR2 SYDVKM. V lost 8 bases and J lost 7, with 15 bases in between. The variable domain in full, completed from reference TRBV28 and TRBJ2-7, reads DVKVTQSSRYLVKRTGEKVFLECVQDMDHENMFWYRQDPGLGLRLIYFSYDVKMKEKGDIPEGYSVSREKKERFSLILESASTNQTSMYLCASSPLTGEQYFGPGTRLTVT.

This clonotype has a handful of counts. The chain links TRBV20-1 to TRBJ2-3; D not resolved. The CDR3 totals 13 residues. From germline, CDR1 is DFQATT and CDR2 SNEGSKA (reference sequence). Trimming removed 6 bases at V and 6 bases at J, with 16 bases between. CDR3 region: CSASTPRVDTQYF. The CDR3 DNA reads TGCAGTGCATCCACCCCCCGGGTGGATACGCAGTATTTT.

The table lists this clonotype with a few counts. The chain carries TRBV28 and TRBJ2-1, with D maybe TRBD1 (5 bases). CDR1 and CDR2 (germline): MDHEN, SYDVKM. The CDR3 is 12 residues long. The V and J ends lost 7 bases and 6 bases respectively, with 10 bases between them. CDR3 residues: CASKGSLNEQFF. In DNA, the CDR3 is TGTGCCAGCAAGGGGTCCCTCAATGAGCAGTTCTTC.

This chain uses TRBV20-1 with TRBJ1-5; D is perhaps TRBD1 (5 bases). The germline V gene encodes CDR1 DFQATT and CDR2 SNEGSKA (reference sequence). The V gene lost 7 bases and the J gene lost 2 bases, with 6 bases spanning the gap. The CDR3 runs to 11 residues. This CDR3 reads CSVGGNQPQHF. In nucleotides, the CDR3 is TGCAGTGTAGGGGGCAATCAGCCCCAGCATTTT.

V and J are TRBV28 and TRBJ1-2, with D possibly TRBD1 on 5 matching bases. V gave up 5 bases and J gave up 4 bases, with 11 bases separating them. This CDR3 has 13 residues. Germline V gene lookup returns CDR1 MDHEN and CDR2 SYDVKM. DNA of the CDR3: TGTGCCAGCAGTGCGGGACTCCTCTATGGCTACACCTTC. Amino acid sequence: CASSAGLLYGYTF.

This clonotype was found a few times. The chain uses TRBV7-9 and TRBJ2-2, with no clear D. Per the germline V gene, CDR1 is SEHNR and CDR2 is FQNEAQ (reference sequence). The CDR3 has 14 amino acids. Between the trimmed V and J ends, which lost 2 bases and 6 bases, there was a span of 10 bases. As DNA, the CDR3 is TGTGCCAGCAGCTTAAACTTCGATGCCGGGGAGCTGTTTTTT. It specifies CASSLNFDAGELFF.

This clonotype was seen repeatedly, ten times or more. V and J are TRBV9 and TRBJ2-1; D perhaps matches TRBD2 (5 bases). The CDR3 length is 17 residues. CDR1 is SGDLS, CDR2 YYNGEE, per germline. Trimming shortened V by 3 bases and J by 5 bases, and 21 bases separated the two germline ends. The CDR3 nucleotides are TGTGCCAGCAGCGAGAACCCTGGGAAGCGGCTGAACAATGAGCAGTTCTTC. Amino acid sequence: CASSENPGKRLNNEQFF. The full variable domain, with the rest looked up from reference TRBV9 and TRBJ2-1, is DSGVTQTPKHLITATGQRVTLRCSPRSGDLSVYWYQQSLDQGLQFLIQYYNGEERAKGNILERFSAQQFPDLHSELNLSSLELGDSALYFCASSENPGKRLNNEQFFGPGTRLTVL.

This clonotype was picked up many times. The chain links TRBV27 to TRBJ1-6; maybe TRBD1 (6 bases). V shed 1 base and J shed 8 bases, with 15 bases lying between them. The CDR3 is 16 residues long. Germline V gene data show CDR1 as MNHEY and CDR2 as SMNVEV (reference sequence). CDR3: CASSLYGTLTDSPLHF. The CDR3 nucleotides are TGTGCCAGCAGTTTATACGGGACATTAACGGATTCACCCCTCCACTTT.

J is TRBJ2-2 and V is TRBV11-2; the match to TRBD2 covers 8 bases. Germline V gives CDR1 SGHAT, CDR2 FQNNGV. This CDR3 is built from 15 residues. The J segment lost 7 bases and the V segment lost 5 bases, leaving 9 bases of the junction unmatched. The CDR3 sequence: CASSPVGLAVGELFF. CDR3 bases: TGTGCCAGCAGCCCGGTCGGACTAGCTGTCGGGGAGCTGTTTTTT.

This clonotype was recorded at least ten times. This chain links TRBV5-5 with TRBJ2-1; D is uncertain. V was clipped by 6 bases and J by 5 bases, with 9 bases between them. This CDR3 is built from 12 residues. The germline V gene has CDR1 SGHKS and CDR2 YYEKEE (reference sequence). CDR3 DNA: TGTGCCAGCACCCTCCAGGACAATGAGCAGTTCTTC. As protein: CASTLQDNEQFF.

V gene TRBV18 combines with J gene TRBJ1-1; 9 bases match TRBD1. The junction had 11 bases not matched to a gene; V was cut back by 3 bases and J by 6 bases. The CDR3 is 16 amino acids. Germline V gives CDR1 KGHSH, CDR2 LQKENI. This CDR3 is CASSPRDRAFGAEAFF. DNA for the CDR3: TGTGCCAGCTCACCCCGGGACAGGGCCTTTGGGGCTGAAGCTTTCTTT.